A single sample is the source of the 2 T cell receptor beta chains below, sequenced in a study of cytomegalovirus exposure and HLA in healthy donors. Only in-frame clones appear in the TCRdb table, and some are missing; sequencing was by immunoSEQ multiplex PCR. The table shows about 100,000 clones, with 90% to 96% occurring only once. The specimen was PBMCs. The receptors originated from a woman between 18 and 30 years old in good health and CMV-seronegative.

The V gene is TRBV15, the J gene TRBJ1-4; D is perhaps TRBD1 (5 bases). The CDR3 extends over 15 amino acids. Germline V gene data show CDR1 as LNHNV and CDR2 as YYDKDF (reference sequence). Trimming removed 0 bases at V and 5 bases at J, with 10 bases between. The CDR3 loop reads CATSRDPGGNEKLFF. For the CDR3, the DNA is TGTGCCACCAGCAGAGATCCGGGGGGGAATGAAAAACTGTTTTTT. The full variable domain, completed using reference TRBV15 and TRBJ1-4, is DAMVIQNPRYQVTQFGKPVTLSCSQTLNHNVMYWYQQKSSQAPKLLFHYYDKDFNNEADTPDNFQSRRPNTSFCFLDIRSPGLGDTAMYLCATSRDPGGNEKLFFGSGTQLSVL.

The CDR3 sequence is CASSFYSQAGTQYF. The CDR3 DNA is TGTGCCAGCAGCTTCTACTCGCAGGCGGGGACCCAGTACTTC. The rearrangement uses TRBV11-2 and TRBJ2-5, with D tentatively TRBD2 (5 bases). With 3 bases removed from V and 7 bases from J, the gap between germline ends came to 15 bases. From germline, CDR1 is SGHAT and CDR2 FQNNGV. There are 14 residues in the CDR3. Full variable domain (rest looked up from reference TRBV11-2 and TRBJ2-5): EAGVAQSPRYKIIEKRQSVAFWCNPISGHATLYWYQQILGQGPKLLIQFQNNGVVDDSQLPKDRFSAERLKGVDSTLKIQPAKLEDSAVYLCASSFYSQAGTQYFGPGTRLLVL.